These 13 T cell receptor beta chains originate from one sample sequenced in a study of CD8 T cells in Susac syndrome. An amount of RNA that ranged from roughly 0.5 to 1 ug was reverse transcribed with random hexamers. In TCRdb, the immunoSEQ multiplex PCR reads were re-called with MiXCR into one record per CDR3 protein. The repertoire has around 160,000 distinct CDR3 sequences, roughly 95% of them found once; the top ten carry around 0.13%. Material: CD4+ T cells from PBMCs. The receptor source for this set is a human donor in good health.

The genes are TRBV30 and TRBJ1-6, with D possibly TRBD1 on 6 matching bases. The CDR3 extends over 14 amino acids. Germline CDR1 reads GTSNPN; CDR2 reads SVGIG (reference sequence). V was trimmed by 4 bases and J by 7 bases, leaving 14 bases between them. This chain's CDR3 is CAWNRGHENSPLHF. CDR3 nucleotide sequence: TGTGCCTGGAACCGGGGACATGAGAATTCACCCCTCCACTTT.

The chain joins TRBV29-1 to TRBJ2-2, with 12 bases identical to TRBD2. This CDR3 has 13 residues. After removal of 7 bases from V and 8 bases from J, the junction contained 5 bases not matched to a gene. Germline CDR1 and CDR2: SQVTM and ANQGSEA. CDR3 nucleotide sequence: TGCAGCGGTCGCGGGACTAGCGGGGGGGAGCTGTTTTTT. Residues: CSGRGTSGGELFF.

The chain joins TRBV7-9 to TRBJ1-5, with a possible D match to TRBD1 (5 bases). The CDR3 consists of 14 residues. CDR1 and CDR2 (germline): SEHNR, FQNEAQ (reference sequence). Trimming stripped 1 base from V and 5 bases from J, with 9 bases between. DNA for the CDR3: TGTGCCAGCAGCTTAGGGCAGGGAGATCAGCCCCAGCATTTT. As protein: CASSLGQGDQPQHF. Drawing the rest from reference TRBV7-9 and TRBJ1-5, the complete variable domain is DTGVSQNPRHKITKRGQNVTFRCDPISEHNRLYWYRQTLGQGPEFLTYFQNEAQLEKSRLLSDRFSAERPKGSFSTLEIQRTEQGDSAMYLCASSLGQGDQPQHFGDGTRLSIL.

The chain has TRBV2 and TRBJ1-5, with a possible D match to TRBD1 (6 bases). This CDR3 comprises 14 residues. V lost 4 bases and J lost 4, with 11 bases in between. CDR1 and CDR2 from the germline V gene are SNHLY and FYNNEI. The CDR3 DNA reads TGTGCCAGCAGTGTGGACAGTGGGAATCAGCCCCAGCATTTT. This gives the protein CASSVDSGNQPQHF. Full variable domain (remainder filled in from reference TRBV2 and TRBJ1-5): EPEVTQTPSHQVTQMGQEVILRCVPISNHLYFYWYRQILGQKVEFLVSFYNNEISEKSEIFDDQFSVERPDGSNFTLKIRSTKLEDSAMYFCASSVDSGNQPQHFGDGTRLSIL.

The chain combines TRBV29-1 with TRBJ1-5; 8 nucleotides agree with TRBD1. The germline CDR1 and CDR2 sequences are SQVTM and ANQGSEA. V was pared by 6 bases and J by 8 bases, with 9 bases of the junction left unmatched. CDR3 length: 13 residues. The CDR3 is CSVGWTGREPQHF. CDR3 nucleotide sequence: TGCAGCGTCGGCTGGACAGGGAGGGAGCCCCAGCATTTT.

This clonotype has only one observation. V gene TRBV5-4 combines with J gene TRBJ2-5; 9 nucleotides match TRBD2. The germline V gene encodes CDR1 SGHNT and CDR2 YYREEE (reference sequence). The junction had 1 base not matched to a gene; V was cut back by 6 bases and J by 1 base. The CDR3 consists of 13 residues. In DNA, the CDR3 is TGTGCCAGCAATAGCGGGGGCCAAGAGACCCAGTACTTC. It yields the protein CASNSGGQETQYF.

This chain uses TRBV20-1 with TRBJ1-2; D is unclear. This CDR3 region has 12 residues. Trimming shortened V by 3 bases and J by 4 bases, and 9 bases separated the two germline ends. The germline V gene has CDR1 DFQATT and CDR2 SNEGSKA (reference sequence). CDR3 sequence reads: CSASNLPYGYTF. CDR3 DNA sequence: TGCAGTGCTAGTAACCTCCCCTATGGCTACACCTTC.

This chain connects TRBV5-4 to TRBJ2-4; D perhaps matches TRBD2 (6 bases). CDR1 is SGHNT, CDR2 YYREEE, per germline (reference sequence). Deletions cut 3 bases from V and 8 bases from J, with 9 bases between. The CDR3 totals 12 residues. Written as DNA, the CDR3 is TGTGCCAGCAGCTCTAGCGAGGACATTCAGTACTTC. The encoded protein is CASSSSEDIQYF. Supplemented by reference TRBV5-4 and TRBJ2-4, the full variable domain reads ETGVTQSPTHLIKTRGQQVTLRCSSQSGHNTVSWYQQALGQGPQFIFQYYREEENGRGNFPPRFSGLQFPNYSSELNVNALELDDSALYLCASSSSEDIQYFGAGTRLSVL.

The V and J genes are TRBV6-4 and TRBJ2-6, with unresolved D. The V end lost 2 bases, the J end lost 0 bases, and 5 bases lay between the germline ends. CDR1 is MRHNA and CDR2 is SNTAGT in the germline V gene. CDR3 size: 15 residues. The CDR3 is CASSDQDSGANVLTF. The CDR3, as DNA: TGTGCCAGCAGTGACCAAGACTCTGGGGCCAACGTCCTGACTTTC.

This rearrangement joins TRBV6-1 to TRBJ2-1; TRBD2 matches at 8 bases. V was pared by 7 bases and J by 0 bases, with 8 bases of the junction left unmatched. Germline V CDR1 and CDR2: MNHNS, SASEGT. This CDR3 comprises 16 residues. The CDR3 sequence is CASTGGGAGSYNEQFF. The CDR3 DNA follows: TGTGCCAGCACCGGGGGGGGCGCGGGCTCCTACAATGAGCAGTTCTTC.

The J gene is TRBJ2-1, the V gene TRBV4-1; 8 nucleotides align to TRBD2. The CDR3 totals 19 residues. With V trimmed by 4 bases and J by 5 bases, 19 bases remained unmatched. CDR1 is MGHRA, CDR2 YSYEKL, per germline. Here the CDR3 reads CASSPLRLRGDRTDNEQFF. In DNA, the CDR3 is TGCGCCAGCAGCCCTCTCCGGTTGCGGGGGGACCGTACCGACAATGAGCAGTTCTTC.

This chain connects TRBV19 to TRBJ2-1, with TRBD2 as a possible D gene (6 bases). Germline CDR1 LNHDA, CDR2 SQIVND (reference sequence). The CDR3 runs 15 residues. V shed 7 bases and J shed 4 bases, with 17 bases lying between them. CDR3 region: CASKALDGGYNEQFF. DNA of the CDR3: TGTGCCAGTAAGGCCCTAGATGGAGGGTACAATGAGCAGTTCTTC.

This chain joins TRBV7-3 and TRBJ2-7; possible D gene TRBD2, 6 bases. This CDR3 comprises 16 residues. Per germline, CDR1 SGHTA and CDR2 FQGTGA. The germline V and J ends were trimmed by 5 bases and 7 bases, with 24 bases remaining between them. DNA of the CDR3: TGTGCCAGCAGCCTAATGGGGGGATCCACAATCATGGAGCAGTACTTC. As protein: CASSLMGGSTIMEQYF.